This T cell receptor (beta chain) comes out of a study of Ad26.COV2.S vaccination and SARS-CoV-2 variants. Measured with immunoSEQ multiplex PCR; TCRdb has only the in-frame clones, and not every one. This table has 350,000 to 450,000 clones, just over 90% appearing once. Remarks on this clone: Its antigen is not known.

Between the trimmed V and J ends, which lost 3 bases and 6 bases, there was a span of 11 bases. Germline CDR1 reads LNHDA; CDR2 reads SQIVND (reference sequence). The CDR3 is 13 amino acids. The study, taken as a whole, reports: There was reportedly substantial breadth in spike-specific CD8+ and CD4+ T cell responses after vaccination.

This receptor was identified in a human donor who had recovered from COVID-19. Sequencing used peripheral blood, obtained after recovery from COVID-19. This chain connects TRBV19 to TRBJ1-1; D call uncertain. CDR3 bases: TGTGCCAGTAGTATCGGGTCGGGTGCTGAAGCTTTCTTT. This codes for CASSIGSGAEAFF.